What follows are 5 T cell receptor beta chains derived from one specimen sequenced in a study of OX40 agonist ivuxolimab in advanced cancers. Clones were read by immunoSEQ multiplex PCR, and TCRdb kept only the in-frame ones, dropping some. The sample carries more than 65,000 clones, over 90% recorded once. The sample here was CD4+ or CD8+ T cells sorted from blood, taken in a trial of the OX40 agonist ivuxolimab. The receptor source for this set is an adult with an advanced solid tumor such as melanoma, head and neck, liver or kidney cancer.

The J gene is TRBJ2-1, the V gene TRBV6-5; 9 bases match TRBD1. The V gene end was trimmed by 6 bases and the J gene end by 3 bases; junction bases not matched to a gene: 6. Germline V gene sequence: CDR1 MNHEY, CDR2 SVGAGI. This CDR3 is built from 15 residues. CDR3 loop: CASSPGQGNYNEQFF. For the CDR3, the DNA is TGTGCCAGCAGCCCCGGACAGGGGAACTACAATGAGCAGTTCTTC.

The CDR3 DNA is TGCGCCAGCAGCCAAGTTTCGGGGGGGAGGGTCCATGAGCAGTTCTTC. This codes for CASSQVSGGRVHEQFF. This chain connects TRBV4-1 to TRBJ2-1; 8 nucleotides line up with TRBD2. The CDR3 runs to 16 residues. V lost 1 base to trimming and J lost 8 bases; unmatched junction nucleotides: 10. Germline V gene sequence: CDR1 MGHRA, CDR2 YSYEKL.

The chain links TRBV5-4 to TRBJ2-7; D is perhaps TRBD1 (6 bases). Trimming stripped 0 bases from V and 6 bases from J, with 16 bases between. The V gene's germline CDR1 is SGHNT and CDR2 YYREEE (reference sequence). The CDR3 loop spans 15 amino acids. CDR3 protein: CASSLENPQGSEQYF. The CDR3 DNA sequence: TGTGCCAGCAGCTTGGAGAACCCACAGGGCAGCGAGCAGTACTTC. The variable domain in full, completed from reference TRBV5-4 and TRBJ2-7, reads ETGVTQSPTHLIKTRGQQVTLRCSSQSGHNTVSWYQQALGQGPQFIFQYYREEENGRGNFPPRFSGLQFPNYSSELNVNALELDDSALYLCASSLENPQGSEQYFGPGTRLTVT.

This rearrangement joins TRBV13 to TRBJ1-1; 7 bases are shared with TRBD1. J was trimmed by 3 bases and V by 5 bases; bases with no gene match: 3. This CDR3 spans 13 amino acids. Germline CDR1 is PRHDT and CDR2 is FYEKMQ (reference sequence). The CDR3 sequence is CASSAQGDTEAFF. In DNA, the CDR3 is TGTGCCAGCAGCGCCCAGGGGGACACTGAAGCTTTCTTT. The whole variable domain, filled in from reference TRBV13 and TRBJ1-1, reads AAGVIQSPRHLIKEKRETATLKCYPIPRHDTVYWYQQGPGQDPQFLISFYEKMQSDKGSIPDRFSAQQFSDYHSELNMSSLELGDSALYFCASSAQGDTEAFFGQGTRLTVV.

The rearrangement uses TRBV27 and TRBJ2-4; D may be TRBD1 (6 bases). The germline V gene encodes CDR1 MNHEY and CDR2 SMNVEV (reference sequence). This CDR3 contains 13 residues. Trimming removed 3 bases from V and 9 bases from J, with 12 bases in between. DNA for the CDR3: TGTGCCAGCAGTTTTGGTCAGGGGAGCATTCAGTACTTC. Translated: CASSFGQGSIQYF.